This T cell receptor (beta chain) was profiled in a study of PD-1 blockade in classical Hodgkin lymphoma. Whole-study results and caveats: Complete responders entered with baseline diversity on par with newly diagnosed patients, the results showed.

Each patient experienced a relapse that followed autologous stem cell transplantation, and brentuximab vedotin exposure varied. The CD4+ T cells used were purified from thawed PBMCs through magnetic negative selection. Method: immunoSEQ multiplex PCR; TCRdb's copy keeps in-frame clones and lacks some. Here the sample spans about 7,700 clones, roughly 85% being singletons. Points on this clone: Its antigen remains unidentified.

Trimming removed 0 bases at V and 2 bases at J, with 1 base between. CDR1 and CDR2 (germline): MGHRA, YSYEKL. There are 12 residues in the CDR3. The chain recombines TRBV4-1 with TRBJ1-2; D is undetermined. The sequence derives from a human donor with classical Hodgkin lymphoma. The sequencing here drew on CD4+ T cells from blood, taken at baseline. CDR3 sequence reads: CASSQENYGYTF. As DNA, the CDR3 is TGCGCCAGCAGCCAAGAAAACTATGGCTACACCTTC.